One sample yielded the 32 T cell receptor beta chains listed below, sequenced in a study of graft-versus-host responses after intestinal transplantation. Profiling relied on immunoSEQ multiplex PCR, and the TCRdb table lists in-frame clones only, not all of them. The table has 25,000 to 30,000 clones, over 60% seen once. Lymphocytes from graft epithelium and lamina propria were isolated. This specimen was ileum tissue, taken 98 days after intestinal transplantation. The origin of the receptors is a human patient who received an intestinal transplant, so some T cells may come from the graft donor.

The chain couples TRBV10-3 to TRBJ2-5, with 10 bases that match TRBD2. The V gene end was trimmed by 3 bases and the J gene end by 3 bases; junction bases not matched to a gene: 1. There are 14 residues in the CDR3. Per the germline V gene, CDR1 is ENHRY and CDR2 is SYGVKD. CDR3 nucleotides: TGTGCCATCAGTGATAGCGGGGGGAAAGAGACCCAGTACTTC. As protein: CAISDSGGKETQYF.

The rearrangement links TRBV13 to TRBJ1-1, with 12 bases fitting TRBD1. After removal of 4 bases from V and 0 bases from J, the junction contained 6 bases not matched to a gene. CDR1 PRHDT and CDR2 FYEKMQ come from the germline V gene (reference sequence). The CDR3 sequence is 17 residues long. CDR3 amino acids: CASSSGTGGFLNTEAFF. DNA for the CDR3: TGTGCCAGCAGCTCCGGGACAGGGGGCTTTCTGAACACTGAAGCTTTCTTT.

The CDR3 protein is CASSKKTGVAYNEQFF. CDR3 bases: TGCGCCAGCAGCAAAAAAACGGGCGTCGCCTACAATGAGCAGTTCTTC. V usage is TRBV5-1 and J usage is TRBJ2-1; D call uncertain. The germline CDR1 and CDR2 sequences are SGHRS and YFSETQ. This CDR3 is 16 amino acids long. With 4 bases removed from V and 2 bases from J, the gap between germline ends came to 16 bases. Filled out from reference TRBV5-1 and TRBJ2-1, the complete variable domain reads KAGVTQTPRYLIKTRGQQVTLSCSPISGHRSVSWYQQTPGQGLQFLFEYFSETQRNKGNFPGRFSGRQFSNSRSEMNVSTLELGDSALYLCASSKKTGVAYNEQFFGPGTRLTVL.

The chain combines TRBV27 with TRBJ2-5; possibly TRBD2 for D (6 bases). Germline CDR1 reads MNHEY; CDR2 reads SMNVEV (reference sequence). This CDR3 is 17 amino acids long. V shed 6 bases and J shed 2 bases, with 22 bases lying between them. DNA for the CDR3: TGTGCCAGCAGCCCTGGCGGGATCGACCTACCTCAAGAGACCCAGTACTTC. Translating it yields CASSPGGIDLPQETQYF.

CDR3 DNA: TGCAGCGTCTCTATGAACACTGAAGCTTTCTTT. It encodes CSVSMNTEAFF. The rearrangement joins TRBV29-1 to TRBJ1-1; D is undetermined. Germline CDR1 reads SQVTM; CDR2 reads ANQGSEA. Trimming left V 6 bases short and J 0 bases short, with 5 bases between. This CDR3 contains 11 residues.

CDR3 bases: TGTGCCAGCAGTCTAAGAGGACAGGGGGCTCGGACTGAAGCTTTCTTT. This sequence encodes CASSLRGQGARTEAFF. J is TRBJ1-1 and V is TRBV2; 11 nucleotides align to TRBD1. The CDR3 is 16 residues long. V trimming: 5 bases; J trimming: 5 bases; junction bases outside the gene matches: 10. Germline V CDR1 and CDR2: SNHLY, FYNNEI.

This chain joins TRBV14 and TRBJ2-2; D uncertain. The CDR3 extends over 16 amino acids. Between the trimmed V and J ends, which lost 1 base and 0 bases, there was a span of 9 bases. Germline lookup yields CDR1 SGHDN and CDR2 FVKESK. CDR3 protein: CASSQVWAANTGELFF. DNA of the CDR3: TGTGCCAGCAGCCAAGTGTGGGCGGCGAACACCGGGGAGCTGTTTTTT.

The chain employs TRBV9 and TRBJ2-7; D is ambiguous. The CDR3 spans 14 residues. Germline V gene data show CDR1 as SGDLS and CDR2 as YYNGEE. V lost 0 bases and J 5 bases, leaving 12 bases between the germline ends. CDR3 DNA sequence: TGTGCCAGCAGCGTAGGCGCATGGCCCCACGAGCAGTACTTC. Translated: CASSVGAWPHEQYF.

CDR3 loop: CASSLQVPPFF. CDR3 in DNA: TGTGCCAGCAGCTTACAGGTCCCCCCGTTCTTC. This chain connects TRBV7-2 to TRBJ2-1; no clear D gene. The CDR3 contains 11 residues. Germline V gene data show CDR1 as SGHTA and CDR2 as FQGNSA. The ends were cut back, 2 bases at V and 15 bases at J, with 11 bases in the middle. Filled out from reference TRBV7-2 and TRBJ2-1, the complete variable domain reads GAGVSQSPSNKVTEKGKDVELRCDPISGHTALYWYRQSLGQGLEFLIYFQGNSAPDKSGLPSDRFSAERTGGSVSTLTIQRTQQEDSAVYLCASSLQVPPFFGPGTRLTVL.

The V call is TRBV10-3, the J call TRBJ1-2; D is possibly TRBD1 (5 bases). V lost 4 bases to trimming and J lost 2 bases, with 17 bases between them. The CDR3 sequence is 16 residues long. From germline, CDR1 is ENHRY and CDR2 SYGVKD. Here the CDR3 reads CAISASTGEKNYGYTF. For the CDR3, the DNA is TGTGCCATCAGTGCTTCAACGGGGGAAAAGAACTATGGCTACACCTTC.

The CDR3 DNA is TGTGCCAGCAGCCCTGACCTTGGGGCTGCGAACACCGGGGAGCTGTTTTTT. This codes for CASSPDLGAANTGELFF. The chain has TRBV7-3 and TRBJ2-2, with TRBD1 as a possible D gene (5 bases). The germline V gene encodes CDR1 SGHTA and CDR2 FQGTGA. This CDR3 is built from 17 residues. Between the trimmed V and J ends, which lost 5 bases and 0 bases, there was a span of 16 bases.

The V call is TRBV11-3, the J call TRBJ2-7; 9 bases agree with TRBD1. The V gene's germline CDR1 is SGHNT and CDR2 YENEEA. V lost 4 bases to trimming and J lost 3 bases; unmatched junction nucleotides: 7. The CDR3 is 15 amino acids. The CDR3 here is CASSSRDRDSYEQYF. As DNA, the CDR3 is TGTGCCAGCAGCTCCCGGGACAGGGACAGCTACGAGCAGTACTTC.

CDR3 protein: CASSPPSGGGGETQYF. CDR3 bases: TGCGCCAGCAGCCCCCCGAGCGGGGGAGGCGGAGAGACCCAGTACTTC. The chain links TRBV5-1 to TRBJ2-5; 8 bases align to TRBD2. From germline, CDR1 is SGHRS and CDR2 YFSETQ. V dropped 4 bases and J dropped 4; count of bases not matched to a gene: 12. The CDR3 runs to 16 residues.

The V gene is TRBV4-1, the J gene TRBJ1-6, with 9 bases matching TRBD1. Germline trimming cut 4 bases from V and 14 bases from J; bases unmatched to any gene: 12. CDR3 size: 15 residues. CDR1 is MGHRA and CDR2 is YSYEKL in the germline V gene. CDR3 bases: TGCGCCAGCAGCCTAGCCGGACAGGGGCTGAGAACCCTCCACTTT. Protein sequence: CASSLAGQGLRTLHF.

CDR3 region: CASSPRLAGNADTQYF. In nucleotides, the CDR3 is TGTGCCAGCAGCCCAAGACTAGCGGGGAACGCAGATACGCAGTATTTT. The rearrangement uses TRBV7-3 and TRBJ2-3; 11 bases map to TRBD2. CDR1 and CDR2 (germline): SGHTA, FQGTGA. Germline trimming cut 5 bases from V and 4 bases from J; bases unmatched to any gene: 8. The CDR3 has 16 amino acids.

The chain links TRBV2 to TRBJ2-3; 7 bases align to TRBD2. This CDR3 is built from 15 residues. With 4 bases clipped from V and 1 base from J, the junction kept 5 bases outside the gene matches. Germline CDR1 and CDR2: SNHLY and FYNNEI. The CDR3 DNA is TGTGCCAGCAGTGGGGAGGGCGGGGGCACAGATACGCAGTATTTT. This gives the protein CASSGEGGGTDTQYF.

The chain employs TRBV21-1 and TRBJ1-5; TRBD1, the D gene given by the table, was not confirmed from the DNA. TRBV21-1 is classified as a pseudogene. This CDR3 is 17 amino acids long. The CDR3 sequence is CASSTKTGGLSNQPQHF. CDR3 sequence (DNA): TGTGCCAGCAGCACGAAAACAGGGGGCCTCAGCAATCAGCCCCAGCATTTT.

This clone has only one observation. CDR3 sequence (DNA): TGTGCCAGCAGTGCCGGGACAGGGTTTGGCTACACCTTC. Translation gives CASSAGTGFGYTF. The rearrangement joins TRBV28 to TRBJ1-2; 9 nucleotides match TRBD1. The V gene end was trimmed by 5 bases and the J gene end by 7 bases; junction bases not matched to a gene: 5. Germline lookup yields CDR1 MDHEN and CDR2 SYDVKM. The CDR3 runs 13 residues.

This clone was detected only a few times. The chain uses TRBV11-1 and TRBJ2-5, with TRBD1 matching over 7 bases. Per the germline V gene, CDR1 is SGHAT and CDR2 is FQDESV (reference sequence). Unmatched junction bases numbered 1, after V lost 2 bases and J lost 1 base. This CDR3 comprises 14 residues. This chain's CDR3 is CASSLPGGQETQYF. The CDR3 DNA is TGTGCCAGCAGCTTACCAGGGGGCCAAGAGACCCAGTACTTC.

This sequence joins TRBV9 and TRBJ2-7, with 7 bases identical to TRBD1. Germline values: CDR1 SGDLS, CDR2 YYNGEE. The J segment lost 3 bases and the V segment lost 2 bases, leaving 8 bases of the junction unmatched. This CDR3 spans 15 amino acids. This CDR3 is CASSVDQGVNYEQYF. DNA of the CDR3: TGTGCCAGCAGCGTGGATCAGGGGGTGAACTACGAGCAGTACTTC.

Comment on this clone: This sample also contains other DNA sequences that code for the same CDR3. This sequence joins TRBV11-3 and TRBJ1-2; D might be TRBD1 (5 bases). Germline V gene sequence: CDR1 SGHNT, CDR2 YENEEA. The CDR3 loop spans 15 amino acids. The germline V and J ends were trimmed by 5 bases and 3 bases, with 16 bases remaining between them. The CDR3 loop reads CASSPTLTGDYGYTF. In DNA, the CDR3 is TGTGCCAGCAGCCCAACACTTACAGGTGACTATGGCTACACCTTC. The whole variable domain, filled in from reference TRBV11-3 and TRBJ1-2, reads EAGVVQSPRYKIIEKKQPVAFWCNPISGHNTLYWYLQNLGQGPELLIRYENEEAVDDSQLPKDRFSAERLKGVDSTLKIQPAELGDSAVYLCASSPTLTGDYGYTFGSGTRLTVV.

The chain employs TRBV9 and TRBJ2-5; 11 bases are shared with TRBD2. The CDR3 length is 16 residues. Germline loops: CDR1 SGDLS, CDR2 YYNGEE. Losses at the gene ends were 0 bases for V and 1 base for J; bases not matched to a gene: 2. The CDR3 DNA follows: TGTGCCAGCAGCGTAGGAACTAGCGGGGGCCAAGAGACCCAGTACTTC. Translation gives CASSVGTSGGQETQYF.

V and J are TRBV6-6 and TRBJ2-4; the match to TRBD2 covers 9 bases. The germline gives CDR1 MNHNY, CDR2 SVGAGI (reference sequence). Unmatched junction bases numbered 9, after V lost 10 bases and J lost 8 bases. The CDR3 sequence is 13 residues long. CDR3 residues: CAMAAGGADIQYF. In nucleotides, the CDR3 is TGTGCCATGGCAGCGGGGGGAGCGGACATTCAGTACTTC.

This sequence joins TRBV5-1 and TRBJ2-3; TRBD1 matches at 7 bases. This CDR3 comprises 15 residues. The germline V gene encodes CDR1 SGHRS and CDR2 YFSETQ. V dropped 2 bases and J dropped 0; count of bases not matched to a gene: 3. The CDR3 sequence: CASSLQGKSTDTQYF. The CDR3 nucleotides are TGCGCCAGCAGCTTACAGGGGAAAAGCACAGATACGCAGTATTTT.

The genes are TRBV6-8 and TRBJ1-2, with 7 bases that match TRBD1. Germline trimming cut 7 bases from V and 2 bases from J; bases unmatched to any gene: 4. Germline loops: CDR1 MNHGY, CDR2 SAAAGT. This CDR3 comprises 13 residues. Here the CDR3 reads CASKAGGNYGYTF. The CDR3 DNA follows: TGTGCCAGCAAGGCAGGGGGAAACTATGGCTACACCTTC.

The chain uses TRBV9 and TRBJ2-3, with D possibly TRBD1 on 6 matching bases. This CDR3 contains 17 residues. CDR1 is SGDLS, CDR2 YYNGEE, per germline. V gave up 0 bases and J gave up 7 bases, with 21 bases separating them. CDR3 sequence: CASSVAGGSIGGNTQYF. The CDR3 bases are TGTGCCAGCAGCGTAGCTGGCGGCTCGATAGGGGGAAATACGCAGTATTTT.

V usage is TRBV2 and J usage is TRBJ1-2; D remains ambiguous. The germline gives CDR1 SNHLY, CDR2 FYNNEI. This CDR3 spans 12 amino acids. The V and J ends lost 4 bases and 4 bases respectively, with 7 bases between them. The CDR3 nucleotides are TGTGCCAGCAGTGGAAAGACCTATGGCTACACCTTC. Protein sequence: CASSGKTYGYTF.

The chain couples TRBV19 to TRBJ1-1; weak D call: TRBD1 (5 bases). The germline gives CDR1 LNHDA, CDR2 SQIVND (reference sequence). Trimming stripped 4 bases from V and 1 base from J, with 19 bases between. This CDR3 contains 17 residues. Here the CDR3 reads CASSTIQAEKENTEAFF. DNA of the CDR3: TGTGCCAGTAGTACCATACAGGCCGAGAAGGAGAACACTGAAGCTTTCTTT.

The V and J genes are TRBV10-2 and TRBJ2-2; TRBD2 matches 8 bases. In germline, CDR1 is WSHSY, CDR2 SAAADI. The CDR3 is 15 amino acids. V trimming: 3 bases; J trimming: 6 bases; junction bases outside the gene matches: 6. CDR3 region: CASSEGVAGSGELFF. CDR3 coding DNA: TGCGCCAGCAGTGAAGGGGTAGCGGGGTCCGGGGAGCTGTTTTTT.

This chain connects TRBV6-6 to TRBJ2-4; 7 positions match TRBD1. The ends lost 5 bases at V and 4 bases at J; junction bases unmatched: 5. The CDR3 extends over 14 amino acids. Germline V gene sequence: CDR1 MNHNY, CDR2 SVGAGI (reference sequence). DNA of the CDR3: TGTGCCAGCAGTGTACAGGGGATGAAAAACATTCAGTACTTC. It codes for CASSVQGMKNIQYF.

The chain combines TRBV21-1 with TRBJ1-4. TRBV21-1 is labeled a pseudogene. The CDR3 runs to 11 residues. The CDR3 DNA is TGTGCCACCGCCGGTGGGGGGAAACTGTTTTTT. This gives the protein CATAGGGKLFF.

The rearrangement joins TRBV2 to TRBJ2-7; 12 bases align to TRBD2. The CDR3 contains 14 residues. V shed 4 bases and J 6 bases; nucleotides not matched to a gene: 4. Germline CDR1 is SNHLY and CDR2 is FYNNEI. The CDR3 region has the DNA TGTGCCAGCAGTGGACTAGCGGGGGCAGGCGAGCAGTACTTC. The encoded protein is CASSGLAGAGEQYF.